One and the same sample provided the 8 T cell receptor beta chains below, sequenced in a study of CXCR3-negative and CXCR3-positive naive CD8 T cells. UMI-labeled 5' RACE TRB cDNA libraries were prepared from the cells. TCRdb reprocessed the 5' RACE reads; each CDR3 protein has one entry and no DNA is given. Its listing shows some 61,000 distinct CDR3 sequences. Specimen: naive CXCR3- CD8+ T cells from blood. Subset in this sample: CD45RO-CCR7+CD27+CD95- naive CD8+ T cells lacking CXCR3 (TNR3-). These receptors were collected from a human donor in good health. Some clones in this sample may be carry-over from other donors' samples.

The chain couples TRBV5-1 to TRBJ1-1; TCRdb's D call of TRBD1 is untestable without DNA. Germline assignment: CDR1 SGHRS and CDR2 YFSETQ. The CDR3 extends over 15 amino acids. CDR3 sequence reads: CASSWGTGSTDEAFF. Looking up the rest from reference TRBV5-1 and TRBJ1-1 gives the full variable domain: KAGVTQTPRYLIKTRGQQVTLSCSPISGHRSVSWYQQTPGQGLQFLFEYFSETQRNKGNFPGRFSGRQFSNSRSEMNVSTLELGDSALYLCASSWGTGSTDEAFFGQGTRLTVV.

The CDR3 sequence: CASSWGSPDTQYF. V gene TRBV5-1 combines with J gene TRBJ2-3. Germline CDR1 SGHRS, CDR2 YFSETQ. This CDR3 comprises 13 residues.

This CDR3 is CASSIGQSNQPQHF. This chain links TRBV19 with TRBJ1-5. The CDR3 spans 14 residues. Looked up from germline, CDR1 is LNHDA and CDR2 is SQIVND (reference sequence). The whole variable domain, filled in from reference TRBV19 and TRBJ1-5, reads DGGITQSPKYLFRKEGQNVTLSCEQNLNHDAMYWYRQDPGQGLRLIYYSQIVNDFQKGDIAEGYSVSREKKESFPLTVTSAQKNPTAFYLCASSIGQSNQPQHFGDGTRLSIL.

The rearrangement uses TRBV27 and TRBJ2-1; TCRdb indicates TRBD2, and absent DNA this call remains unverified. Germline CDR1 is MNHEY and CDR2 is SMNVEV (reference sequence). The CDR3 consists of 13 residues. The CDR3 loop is CASSPRLDNEQFF.

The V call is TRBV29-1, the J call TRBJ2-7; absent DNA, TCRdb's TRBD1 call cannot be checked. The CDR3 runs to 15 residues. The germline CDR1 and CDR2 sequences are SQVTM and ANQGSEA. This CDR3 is CSVEWDRGLVDEQYF.

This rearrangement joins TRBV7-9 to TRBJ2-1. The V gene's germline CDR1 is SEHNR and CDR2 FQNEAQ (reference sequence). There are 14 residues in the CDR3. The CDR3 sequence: CASSLIAVYNEQFF. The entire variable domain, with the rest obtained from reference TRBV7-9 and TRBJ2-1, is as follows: DTGVSQNPRHKITKRGQNVTFRCDPISEHNRLYWYRQTLGQGPEFLTYFQNEAQLEKSRLLSDRFSAERPKGSFSTLEIQRTEQGDSAMYLCASSLIAVYNEQFFGPGTRLTVL.

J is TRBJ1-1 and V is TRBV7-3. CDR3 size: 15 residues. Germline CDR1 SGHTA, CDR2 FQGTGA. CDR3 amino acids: CASSLSPGGNTEAFF.

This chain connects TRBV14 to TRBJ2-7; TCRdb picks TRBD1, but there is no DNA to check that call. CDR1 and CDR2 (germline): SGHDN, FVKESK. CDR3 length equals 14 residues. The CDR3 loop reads CASRPGGAGNEQYF. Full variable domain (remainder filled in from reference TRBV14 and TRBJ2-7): EAGVTQFPSHSVIEKGQTVTLRCDPISGHDNLYWYRRVMGKEIKFLLHFVKESKQDESGMPNNRFLAERTGGTYSTLKVQPAELEDSGVYFCASRPGGAGNEQYFGPGTRLTVT.